Here is one T cell receptor (beta chain) with its context. As yet, its antigen is unknown. This sample was included in a study of cytomegalovirus exposure and HLA in healthy donors. The V end was cut by 2 bases, the J end by 7 bases, with 11 bases between. Looked up from germline, CDR1 is SEHNR and CDR2 is FQNEAQ (reference sequence). This CDR3 is built from 13 residues. General observations from the study: The Asian-associated ancestry cluster reportedly had fewer N-insertions than the roughly 700-donor mean in a later analysis. TCR beta V- and J-gene trimming, according to a later analysis, was linked to a missense DCLRE1C variant.

Both 60 Vbeta primers and 13 Jbeta primers went into the PCR. Per the original methods: A later analysis tallied 80 million or so unique TCR beta chains, roughly 11 million of them shared. Repertoires were generated with immunoSEQ multiplex PCR, while TCRdb's copy carries only in-frame clones and drops some. V, J and clone size were drawn from that table, and D and trimming were deduced from the DNA. Counted here are 150,000 to 200,000 clones, approximately 83% occurring once; the ten biggest clones make up about 10%. V is TRBV7-9 and J is TRBJ1-1; D not resolved. What was sequenced was PBMCs. The TCR comes from a man aged 18 to 30 in good health and CMV-seropositive. The CDR3 nucleotides read TGTGCCAGCAGCTTATACTCTAGGTATGAAGCTTTCTTT. Residues: CASSLYSRYEAFF.